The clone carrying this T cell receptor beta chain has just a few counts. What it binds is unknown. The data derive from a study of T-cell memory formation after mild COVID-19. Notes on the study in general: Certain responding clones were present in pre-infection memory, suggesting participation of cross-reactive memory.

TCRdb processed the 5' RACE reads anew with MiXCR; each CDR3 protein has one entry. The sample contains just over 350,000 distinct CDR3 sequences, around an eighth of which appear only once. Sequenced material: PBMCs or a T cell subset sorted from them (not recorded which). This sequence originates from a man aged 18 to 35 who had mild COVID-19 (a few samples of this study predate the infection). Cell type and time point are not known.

The CDR3 DNA reads as TGTGCCAGCAGTTACCAACAGGGGGTATTTGGAAACACCATATATTTT. Amino acids: CASSYQQGVFGNTIYF. V is TRBV12-3 or TRBV12-4 and J is TRBJ1-3; TRBD1 agrees at 8 bases. V lost 4 bases and J lost 3; bases outside the gene matches: 8. The CDR3 is made up of 16 amino acids.